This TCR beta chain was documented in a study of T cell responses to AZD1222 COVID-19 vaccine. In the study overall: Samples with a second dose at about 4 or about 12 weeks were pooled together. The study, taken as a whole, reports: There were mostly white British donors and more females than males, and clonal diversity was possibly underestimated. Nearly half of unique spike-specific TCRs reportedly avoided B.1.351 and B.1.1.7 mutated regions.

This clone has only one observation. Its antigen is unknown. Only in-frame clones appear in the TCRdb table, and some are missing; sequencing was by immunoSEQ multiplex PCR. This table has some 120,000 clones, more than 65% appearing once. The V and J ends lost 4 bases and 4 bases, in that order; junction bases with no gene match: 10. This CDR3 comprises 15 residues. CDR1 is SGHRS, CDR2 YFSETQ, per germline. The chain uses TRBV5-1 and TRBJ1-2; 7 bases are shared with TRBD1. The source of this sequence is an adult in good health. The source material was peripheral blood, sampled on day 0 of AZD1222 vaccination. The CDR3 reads CASSASRGSSYGYTF. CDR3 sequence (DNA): TGCGCCAGCAGCGCCTCCAGGGGGAGCAGCTATGGCTACACCTTC. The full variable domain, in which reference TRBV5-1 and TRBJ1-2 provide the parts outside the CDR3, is KAGVTQTPRYLIKTRGQQVTLSCSPISGHRSVSWYQQTPGQGLQFLFEYFSETQRNKGNFPGRFSGRQFSNSRSEMNVSTLELGDSALYLCASSASRGSSYGYTFGSGTRLTVV.